A single count supports the clone carrying this TCR beta chain. V was trimmed by 4 bases and J by 8 bases, leaving 20 bases between them. Germline loops: CDR1 LNHDA, CDR2 SQIVND (reference sequence). This CDR3 comprises 15 residues. TCRdb's copy holds only in-frame clones and misses some; the assay was immunoSEQ multiplex PCR. This table holds tens of thousands of clones, roughly 96% found once. The entry originates in a study of T cell changes during pregnancy in multiple sclerosis. V and J are TRBV19 and TRBJ1-2; maybe TRBD1 (5 bases). The TCR originated in a female donor with multiple sclerosis, enrolled in a pregnancy study. The specimen comprised CD8+ T cells from peripheral blood mononuclear cells, sampled after pregnancy. The CDR3 DNA is TGTGCCAGTAGTAGCACCACAGGATCCCCCATGGGCTACACCTTC. Translating it yields CASSSTTGSPMGYTF.